These T cell receptor beta chains were read from a single sample in a study of cytomegalovirus exposure and HLA in healthy donors. The repertoire was sequenced with immunoSEQ multiplex PCR; TCRdb's copy has only in-frame clones and lacks some. The sample lists tens of thousands of clones, nearly 70% seen once, with over 6.5% in the top ten. Sequencing input: PBMCs. These TCRs come from a man younger than 45 in good health and CMV-seronegative. The conserved cysteine and the conserved F or W are not part of the CDR3 here. Each record gives: D gene, clone size, J gene, V gene, CDR3 protein. The D gene is left open where the match is weak. Clone size appears in some rows only: once, few, many, or a class for an expanded clone.

D gene: TRBD1
clone size: .
J gene: TRBJ2-7
V gene: TRBV29-1
CDR3 protein: SVRDRASYEQY

D gene: .
clone size: .
J gene: TRBJ1-2
V gene: TRBV10-2
CDR3 protein: ASSEIENRVMDGYT

D gene: .
clone size: .
J gene: TRBJ1-1
V gene: TRBV4-1
CDR3 protein: ASSQEYGEAEAF

D gene: TRBD1
clone size: .
J gene: TRBJ2-3
V gene: TRBV6-5
CDR3 protein: ASSQGTGGADTQY

D gene: .
clone size: .
J gene: TRBJ2-3
V gene: TRBV6-1
CDR3 protein: ASSELVQRADTQY

D gene: .
clone size: .
J gene: TRBJ1-1
V gene: TRBV11-2
CDR3 protein: ASSLGQGSYTEAF

D gene: .
clone size: .
J gene: TRBJ2-7
V gene: TRBV6-5
CDR3 protein: AVSATPYEQY

D gene: .
clone size: .
J gene: TRBJ1-1
V gene: TRBV19
CDR3 protein: ASSPQAGTEAF

D gene: .
clone size: .
J gene: TRBJ1-4
V gene: TRBV6-5
CDR3 protein: ASRLTLTENEKLF

D gene: .
clone size: .
J gene: TRBJ1-2
V gene: TRBV27
CDR3 protein: ASSSLNTYGYT

D gene: TRBD1
clone size: few
J gene: TRBJ1-2
V gene: TRBV7-2
CDR3 protein: ASSLPDRVYT

D gene: .
clone size: .
J gene: TRBJ2-3
V gene: TRBV4-3
CDR3 protein: ASSQDLAGATDTQY

D gene: .
clone size: .
J gene: TRBJ1-1
V gene: TRBV5-1
CDR3 protein: ASSLAGGTMNTEAF

D gene: TRBD1
clone size: .
J gene: TRBJ2-7
V gene: TRBV7-2
CDR3 protein: ASSSISGTGGLEQY

D gene: .
clone size: once
J gene: TRBJ2-7
V gene: TRBV2
CDR3 protein: ASTPGDTSYEQY

D gene: .
clone size: few
J gene: TRBJ2-7
V gene: TRBV19
CDR3 protein: ATRPQSTDEQY

D gene: .
clone size: .
J gene: TRBJ2-6
V gene: TRBV28
CDR3 protein: ASSRQVFSGANVLT

D gene: .
clone size: .
J gene: TRBJ1-1
V gene: TRBV18
CDR3 protein: ASSPPVQGMNTEAF

D gene: TRBD1
clone size: .
J gene: TRBJ2-7
V gene: TRBV28
CDR3 protein: ASRDRGHEQY

D gene: .
clone size: .
J gene: TRBJ1-4
V gene: TRBV7-9
CDR3 protein: ASSLPGSSNEKLF

D gene: TRBD2
clone size: .
J gene: TRBJ2-5
V gene: TRBV10-1
CDR3 protein: ASTQRPGLETQAQY

D gene: .
clone size: .
J gene: TRBJ2-7
V gene: TRBV4-1
CDR3 protein: ASSLQPGYEQY

D gene: .
clone size: .
J gene: TRBJ1-4
V gene: TRBV2
CDR3 protein: ASGSHEKLF

D gene: .
clone size: .
J gene: TRBJ1-4
V gene: TRBV6-5
CDR3 protein: ASSYGQGSEKLF

D gene: TRBD1
clone size: .
J gene: TRBJ1-5
V gene: TRBV4-1
CDR3 protein: ASSPSNRGSGNQPQH

D gene: .
clone size: .
J gene: TRBJ1-5
V gene: TRBV4-1
CDR3 protein: ASSQDIQALSNQPQH

D gene: .
clone size: .
J gene: TRBJ2-2
V gene: TRBV6-5
CDR3 protein: ASSLLTGRTGELF

D gene: TRBD2
clone size: few
J gene: TRBJ2-1
V gene: TRBV6-1
CDR3 protein: ASSEGLAGYNEQF

D gene: .
clone size: .
J gene: TRBJ1-5
V gene: TRBV18
CDR3 protein: ASSPRSAGLDQPQH

D gene: TRBD1
clone size: few
J gene: TRBJ1-6
V gene: TRBV5-4
CDR3 protein: ASSQTGGSPLH

D gene: .
clone size: .
J gene: TRBJ1-5
V gene: TRBV5-1
CDR3 protein: ASSLETGYSNQPQH

D gene: TRBD1
clone size: .
J gene: TRBJ2-7
V gene: TRBV11-1
CDR3 protein: ASSSTGGHSYEQY

D gene: TRBD1
clone size: .
J gene: TRBJ1-6
V gene: TRBV5-1
CDR3 protein: ASSSGQGNSPLH

D gene: .
clone size: .
J gene: TRBJ2-1
V gene: TRBV5-4
CDR3 protein: ASSSGGVDEQF

D gene: TRBD1
clone size: .
J gene: TRBJ1-2
V gene: TRBV10-2
CDR3 protein: ASRAGTGNYGYT

D gene: TRBD1
clone size: .
J gene: TRBJ2-5
V gene: TRBV5-4
CDR3 protein: ASSSGTGDLKTQY

D gene: .
clone size: few
J gene: TRBJ1-1
V gene: TRBV6-1
CDR3 protein: ASSEFGPGAF

D gene: .
clone size: .
J gene: TRBJ1-1
V gene: TRBV6-1
CDR3 protein: ASTPDTLNTEAF

D gene: .
clone size: few
J gene: TRBJ1-5
V gene: TRBV7-2
CDR3 protein: ASSKDNNQPQH

D gene: .
clone size: .
J gene: TRBJ1-5
V gene: TRBV21-1
CDR3 protein: ADPLTPQGNSNQPQH

D gene: .
clone size: .
J gene: TRBJ1-2
V gene: TRBV5-1
CDR3 protein: ASTPGGYGYT

D gene: .
clone size: .
J gene: TRBJ2-2
V gene: TRBV2
CDR3 protein: ASSRGTSINPGELF

D gene: .
clone size: .
J gene: TRBJ2-2
V gene: TRBV7-9
CDR3 protein: ASSSLANTGELF